These 7 T cell receptor beta chains came from one sample sequenced in a study of T-cell reconstitution after alpha-beta-depleted transplantation in children. Library preparation (for TCRbeta) was performed with unique molecular identifiers. TCRdb reanalysed the PCR reads using MiXCR and keeps one entry per CDR3 protein. Of under 85,000 distinct CDR3 sequences listed, 15% to 20% are singletons. The material was PBMCs, mostly from graft donor cells, obtained 360 days after TCRalphabeta/CD19-depleted stem cell transplant. The receptor set was obtained from a male patient aged 2 to 10 who had a stem cell transplant for acute lymphoblastic leukemia, so the T cells may come from the graft donor.

The chain joins TRBV12-3 or TRBV12-4 to TRBJ2-1; 10 positions match TRBD2. Trimming removed 2 bases from V and 0 bases from J; junction bases left unmatched: 16. The CDR3 sequence is 21 residues long. CDR3 residues: CASSLFSRWTSGRSSYNEQFF. The CDR3 DNA follows: TGTGCCAGCAGTTTATTCTCGCGCTGGACTAGCGGTAGAAGCTCCTACAATGAGCAGTTCTTC.

In this sample, this clonotype turned up a few times. The V call is TRBV12-3 or TRBV12-4, the J call TRBJ1-2; D gene ambiguous. V dropped 1 base and J dropped 7 bases, with 13 bases sitting between them. The CDR3 is made up of 14 amino acids. In DNA form, the CDR3 reads TGTGCCAGCAGTTTAGAGTCCTGGGGAGGTGGCTACACCTTC. Amino acid sequence: CASSLESWGGGYTF.

This clonotype was counted only a few times. V and J are TRBV7-9 and TRBJ1-6, with 7 bases lining up with TRBD1. CDR1 and CDR2 (germline): SEHNR, FQNEAQ (reference sequence). V lost 4 bases and J lost 9; bases outside the gene matches: 9. The CDR3 is made up of 15 amino acids. The CDR3 region has the DNA TGTGCCAGCAGCTCATCGGGACAGAGGACTTCACCCCTCCACTTT. Its protein is CASSSSGQRTSPLHF. Supplemented by reference TRBV7-9 and TRBJ1-6, the full variable domain reads DTGVSQNPRHKITKRGQNVTFRCDPISEHNRLYWYRQTLGQGPEFLTYFQNEAQLEKSRLLSDRFSAERPKGSFSTLEIQRTEQGDSAMYLCASSSSGQRTSPLHFGNGTRLTVT.

There are a few counts of this clonotype. V and J are TRBV7-6 and TRBJ2-2; 9 nucleotides line up with TRBD2. The CDR3 contains 18 residues. Per germline, CDR1 SGHVS and CDR2 FNYEAQ. The junction had 14 bases not matched to a gene; V was cut back by 8 bases and J by 1 base. CDR3 DNA: TGTGCCAGCTCCTCGCGCCGGTCGACTAGCGGGAACACCGGGGAGCTGTTTTTT. Translation gives CASSSRRSTSGNTGELFF.

This clonotype was found many times. The chain joins TRBV6-5 to TRBJ1-1; D may be TRBD1 (5 bases). This CDR3 spans 13 amino acids. Per the germline V gene, CDR1 is MNHEY and CDR2 is SVGAGI. Trimming removed 2 bases from V and 2 bases from J, with 6 bases in between. For the CDR3, the DNA is TGTGCCAGCAGTTACCGGACAAACACTGAAGCTTTCTTT. As protein: CASSYRTNTEAFF.

The table lists this clonotype with a few counts. V and J are TRBV5-4 and TRBJ2-5; no reliable D call. The germline V and J ends were trimmed by 6 bases and 2 bases, with 14 bases remaining between them. Germline V gene sequence: CDR1 SGHNT, CDR2 YYREEE (reference sequence). This CDR3 is 14 amino acids long. CDR3 sequence reads: CASTTDRVQETQYF. The CDR3 nucleotides are TGTGCCAGCACCACCGACCGAGTACAAGAGACCCAGTACTTC.

The chain joins TRBV11-2 to TRBJ2-5; 7 bases line up with TRBD2. This CDR3 contains 16 residues. Unmatched junction bases numbered 7, after V lost 2 bases and J lost 1 base. The germline V gene has CDR1 SGHAT and CDR2 FQNNGV. CDR3 nucleotide sequence: TGTGCCAGCAGCTTAACCAGCGGGACTTTCCAAGAGACCCAGTACTTC. Amino acids: CASSLTSGTFQETQYF. The whole variable domain, filled in from reference TRBV11-2 and TRBJ2-5, reads EAGVAQSPRYKIIEKRQSVAFWCNPISGHATLYWYQQILGQGPKLLIQFQNNGVVDDSQLPKDRFSAERLKGVDSTLKIQPAKLEDSAVYLCASSLTSGTFQETQYFGPGTRLLVL.